This TCR beta chain appears in the sequencing data of a study of T-cell reconstitution after alpha-beta-depleted transplantation in children. Construction of the TCRbeta library involved unique molecular identifiers. TCRdb re-called the PCR reads with MiXCR, one entry per CDR3 protein. Among a few hundred thousand distinct CDR3 sequences listed, 10% to 13% were seen once. Germline-derived CDR1 and CDR2 are MGHRA and YSYEKL. This CDR3 comprises 14 residues. V lost 0 bases to trimming and J lost 10 bases, with 13 bases between them. This receptor was identified in a human donor who donated a stem cell graft to a child with acute lymphoblastic leukemia. This chain joins TRBV4-1 and TRBJ2-1; D ambiguous. The sample here was PBMCs from the stem cell graft donor, taken from the stem cell graft. DNA for the CDR3: TGCGCCAGCAGCCAAGATGTAGCAAGGGTGGAGCAGTTCTTC. This encodes CASSQDVARVEQFF.